The 9 T cell receptor beta chains in this list originate from one sample, sequenced in a study of T-cell reconstitution after alpha-beta-depleted transplantation in children. Preparation of the TCRbeta library was carried out with unique molecular identifiers. Using its own MiXCR run on the PCR reads, TCRdb lists one record per CDR3 protein. The sample lists about 500,000 distinct CDR3 sequences, more than 9.5% occurring once. The sequencing used PBMCs, mostly from graft donor cells, collected 180 days after TCRalphabeta/CD19-depleted stem cell transplant. Receptors originate from a female patient aged 2-9 years who had a stem cell transplant for aplastic anemia, so the T cells may come from the graft donor.

There are a few counts of this clonotype. The chain employs TRBV14 and TRBJ2-1, with 8 bases lining up with TRBD2. This CDR3 is 16 amino acids long. Germline V gene sequence: CDR1 SGHDN, CDR2 FVKESK. Losses at the gene ends were 5 bases for V and 2 bases for J; bases not matched to a gene: 8. The CDR3 DNA reads TGTGCCAGCAGCAAATTCTCTAGCGGGCCCTACAATGAGCAGTTCTTC. Its translation: CASSKFSSGPYNEQFF.

This clonotype appeared a few times. The chain combines TRBV2 with TRBJ2-1; no clear D. The V gene's germline CDR1 is SNHLY and CDR2 FYNNEI. The V end was cut by 6 bases, the J end by 8 bases, with 20 bases between. The CDR3 runs 15 residues. CDR3: CASSETFLRFDEQFF. The DNA of the CDR3 is TGTGCCAGCAGCGAGACTTTTCTCCGGTTCGATGAGCAGTTCTTC.

The J gene is TRBJ2-7, the V gene TRBV3-1; tentatively, D is TRBD1 or TRBD2 (5 bases each). V lost 1 base, J lost 1 base, and 11 bases lay in between. CDR1 is LGHDT, CDR2 YNNKEL, per germline (reference sequence). This CDR3 region has 15 residues. CDR3 in DNA: TGTGCCAGCAGCCAAGCCGGGACCGATTCCTACGAGCAGTACGTC. Translating it yields CASSQAGTDSYEQYV.

The chain carries TRBV7-8 and TRBJ2-4, with D perhaps matching TRBD2 (6 bases). Looked up from germline, CDR1 is SGHVS and CDR2 is FQNEAQ. The V gene lost 0 bases and the J gene lost 5 bases, with 11 bases spanning the gap. This CDR3 spans 15 amino acids. CDR3 in amino acids: CASSLALVAENIQYF. Here the CDR3 DNA reads TGTGCCAGCAGCTTAGCCCTGGTAGCGGAAAACATTCAGTACTTC. The whole variable domain, filled in from reference TRBV7-8 and TRBJ2-4, reads GAGVSQSPRYKVAKRGQDVALRCDPISGHVSLFWYQQALGQGPEFLTYFQNEAQLDKSGLPSDRFFAERPEGSVSTLKIQRTQQEDSAVYLCASSLALVAENIQYFGAGTRLSVL.

This clonotype has just a few counts. The genes are TRBV20-1 and TRBJ2-3, with 10 positions matching TRBD2. This CDR3 comprises 15 residues. The ends lost 0 bases at V and 9 bases at J; junction bases unmatched: 9. The germline gives CDR1 DFQATT, CDR2 SNEGSKA (reference sequence). The CDR3: CSARDPSGGGKTQYF. The CDR3 DNA follows: TGCAGTGCTAGAGATCCCAGCGGGGGGGGAAAGACGCAGTATTTT.

This chain uses TRBV7-9 with TRBJ1-5; D gene ambiguous. The V gene lost 0 bases and the J gene lost 4 bases, with 13 bases spanning the gap. CDR3 size: 16 residues. CDR1 SEHNR and CDR2 FQNEAQ come from the germline V gene (reference sequence). CDR3: CASSLAQEKGNQPQHF. CDR3 coding DNA: TGTGCCAGCAGCTTAGCGCAGGAAAAAGGGAATCAGCCCCAGCATTTT.

This clonotype was seen a handful of times. The chain has TRBV12-3 or TRBV12-4 and TRBJ1-2; TRBD1 matches at 9 bases. The CDR3 covers 15 residues. Trimming at V came to 5 bases and at J to 2 bases, leaving 6 bases not matched to a gene. The DNA of the CDR3 is TGTGCCAGCAGTCCGGACAGGGGACCCAACTATGGCTACACCTTC. Translated, it gives CASSPDRGPNYGYTF.

There are many counts of this clonotype. The CDR3 sequence: CASSWNYGTGNYNEQFF. DNA for the CDR3: TGCGCCAGCAGCTGGAACTACGGGACAGGGAATTACAATGAGCAGTTCTTC. The rearrangement joins TRBV5-1 to TRBJ2-1; 9 bases align to TRBD1. Germline CDR1 SGHRS, CDR2 YFSETQ. There are 17 residues in the CDR3. The ends lost 3 bases at V and 4 bases at J; junction bases unmatched: 11. The full variable domain, completed using reference TRBV5-1 and TRBJ2-1, is KAGVTQTPRYLIKTRGQQVTLSCSPISGHRSVSWYQQTPGQGLQFLFEYFSETQRNKGNFPGRFSGRQFSNSRSEMNVSTLELGDSALYLCASSWNYGTGNYNEQFFGPGTRLTVL.

The chain employs TRBV7-2 and TRBJ1-1; unclear D gene. Germline CDR1 reads SGHTA; CDR2 reads FQGNSA. Between the trimmed V and J ends, which lost 5 bases and 5 bases, there was a span of 15 bases. There are 14 residues in the CDR3. This CDR3 is CASSHLTGRTEAFF. The CDR3 bases are TGTGCCAGCAGCCACCTAACGGGTAGGACTGAAGCTTTCTTT.